This is a list of T cell receptor beta chains from one sample in a study of T cell changes during pregnancy in multiple sclerosis. The data were produced by immunoSEQ multiplex PCR, yet TCRdb's version contains in-frame clones alone and is incomplete. The sample has tens of thousands of clones; about 92% are singletons. Sequencing used CD4+ T cells from peripheral blood mononuclear cells, obtained in the second trimester of pregnancy. The receptors were sampled from a female donor with multiple sclerosis, enrolled in a pregnancy study. The conserved cysteine and the conserved F or W are not part of the CDR3 here. Clone size is not always given. Where it is, it says once, few, many or a class for expanded clones.

TRBJ1-2 | TRBV28 | . | ASNFGRVDYGYT
TRBJ2-7 | TRBV11-2 | once | ASSPRDRGSREQY
TRBJ2-7 | TRBV5-1 | . | ASSLGGRSHEQY
TRBJ2-3 | TRBV6-5 | . | ASSYSGGVGGDTQY
TRBJ2-5 | TRBV14 | . | ASSPGGTSGRTWRETQY
TRBJ2-1 | TRBV10-1 | . | ASKAGGSHEQF
TRBJ2-1 | TRBV28 | . | ATYGGREKHYEQF
TRBJ1-1 | TRBV7-9 | . | ASSSLTEAF
TRBJ2-5 | TRBV10-2 | . | ASEERKRDQETQY
TRBJ1-1 | TRBV6-6 | . | ASRGGNTEAF
TRBJ2-3 | TRBV5-4 | . | ASSSWDWESTDTQY
TRBJ2-2 | TRBV19 | . | ASSGPGLAMNTGELF
TRBJ2-7 | TRBV4-1 | once | ASSQVDFLGQNYEQY
TRBJ2-1 | TRBV5-1 | . | ASSLVQGSYNEQF
TRBJ1-5 | TRBV2 | . | ASSDWEGVSNQPQH
TRBJ2-1 | TRBV7-9 | once | ASSLERLAASNEQF
TRBJ2-2 | TRBV5-1 | . | ASSLRVTGDTGELF
TRBJ2-1 | TRBV7-2 | . | ASSLQSTGGLRNEQF
TRBJ1-5 | TRBV5-1 | . | ASSLDGRSNQPQH
TRBJ1-2 | TRBV27 | . | ASSPGTGVYGYT
TRBJ2-7 | TRBV11-2 | . | ASSPGLAGVEQY
TRBJ2-3 | TRBV4-3 | . | ASSQGGLPAPDTQY
TRBJ1-4 | TRBV25-1 | . | ASSEIWREKLF
TRBJ2-7 | TRBV19 | once | ASSARTASYEQY
TRBJ1-1 | TRBV9 | . | ASSVSGNHGTEAF
TRBJ1-5 | TRBV28 | . | ASSFSGAFNQPQH
TRBJ1-4 | TRBV5-1 | . | ASSSAGSATNEKLF
TRBJ2-7 | TRBV18 | . | ASSYGTGRAYEQY
TRBJ1-1 | TRBV2 | . | ASSESYTGSTEAF
TRBJ1-2 | TRBV7-8 | . | ASSAGTGNYGYT
TRBJ2-7 | TRBV18 | . | ASSPLGVSYEQY
TRBJ2-3 | TRBV28 | . | ASSSTSGVGGDTQY
TRBJ2-6 | TRBV5-4 | . | ASSPTGAGANVLT
TRBJ2-1 | TRBV5-1 | . | ASSLWGQGQNEQF
TRBJ2-4 | TRBV2 | once | ASSGGAGGRLAKNIQY
TRBJ2-1 | TRBV5-4 | . | ASSLVALAGSDNEQF
TRBJ2-1 | TRBV28 | . | ASSLWDRGRPRTSVEQF
TRBJ2-1 | TRBV15 | . | ATSSGTDKYNEQF
TRBJ2-7 | TRBV7-2 | . | ASSPRTSPFSYEQY
TRBJ2-1 | TRBV6-1 | . | ASSHRDRVYNEQF
TRBJ2-2 | TRBV18 | . | ASSPPSGQGNTGELF
TRBJ1-1 | TRBV27 | . | ASSHFPGWDTEAF
TRBJ1-5 | TRBV2 | . | ASSEARDRGLRGNQPQH
TRBJ2-5 | TRBV18 | once | ASSPRGGETQY
TRBJ1-2 | TRBV27 | . | ASRPYAPGQGFYGYT
TRBJ2-7 | TRBV27 | . | ATHGLKSYEQY
TRBJ2-1 | TRBV5-5 | . | ASSRGVSSGGYNEQF
TRBJ2-7 | TRBV7-8 | . | ASSLGWRIVSYEQY
TRBJ2-7 | TRBV27 | . | ASSLLGTSGRAYEQY
TRBJ2-3 | TRBV2 | . | ASMREGPDTQY
TRBJ2-1 | TRBV27 | . | ASRSPLADSYNEQF
TRBJ1-2 | TRBV29-1 | . | SVGRSGRVGVYGYT